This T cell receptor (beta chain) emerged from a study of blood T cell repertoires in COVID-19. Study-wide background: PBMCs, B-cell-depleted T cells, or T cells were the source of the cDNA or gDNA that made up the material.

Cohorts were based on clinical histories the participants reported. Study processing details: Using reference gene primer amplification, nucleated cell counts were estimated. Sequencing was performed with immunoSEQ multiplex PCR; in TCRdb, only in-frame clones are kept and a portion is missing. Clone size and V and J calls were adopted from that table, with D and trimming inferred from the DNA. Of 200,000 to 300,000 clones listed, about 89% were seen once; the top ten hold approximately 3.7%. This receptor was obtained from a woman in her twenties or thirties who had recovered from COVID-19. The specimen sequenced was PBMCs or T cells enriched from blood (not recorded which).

The CDR3 reads CASSFPGENTEAFF. The CDR3 DNA sequence: TGTGCCAGCAGCTTTCCGGGAGAAAACACTGAAGCTTTCTTT. V and J are TRBV5-4 and TRBJ1-1, with no clear D. Germline loops: CDR1 SGHNT, CDR2 YYREEE (reference sequence). CDR3 size: 14 residues. V lost 2 bases to trimming and J lost 2 bases, with 10 bases between them.